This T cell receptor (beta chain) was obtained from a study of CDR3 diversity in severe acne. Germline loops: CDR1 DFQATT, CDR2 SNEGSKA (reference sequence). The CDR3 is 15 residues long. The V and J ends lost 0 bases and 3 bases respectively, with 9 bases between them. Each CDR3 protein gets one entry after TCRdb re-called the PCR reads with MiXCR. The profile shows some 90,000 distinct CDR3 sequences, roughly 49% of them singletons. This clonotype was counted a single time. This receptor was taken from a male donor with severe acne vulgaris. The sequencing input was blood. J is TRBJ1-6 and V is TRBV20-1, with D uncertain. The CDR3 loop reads CSARESQIYNSPLHF. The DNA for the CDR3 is TGCAGTGCTAGAGAATCGCAGATCTATAATTCACCCCTCCACTTT.